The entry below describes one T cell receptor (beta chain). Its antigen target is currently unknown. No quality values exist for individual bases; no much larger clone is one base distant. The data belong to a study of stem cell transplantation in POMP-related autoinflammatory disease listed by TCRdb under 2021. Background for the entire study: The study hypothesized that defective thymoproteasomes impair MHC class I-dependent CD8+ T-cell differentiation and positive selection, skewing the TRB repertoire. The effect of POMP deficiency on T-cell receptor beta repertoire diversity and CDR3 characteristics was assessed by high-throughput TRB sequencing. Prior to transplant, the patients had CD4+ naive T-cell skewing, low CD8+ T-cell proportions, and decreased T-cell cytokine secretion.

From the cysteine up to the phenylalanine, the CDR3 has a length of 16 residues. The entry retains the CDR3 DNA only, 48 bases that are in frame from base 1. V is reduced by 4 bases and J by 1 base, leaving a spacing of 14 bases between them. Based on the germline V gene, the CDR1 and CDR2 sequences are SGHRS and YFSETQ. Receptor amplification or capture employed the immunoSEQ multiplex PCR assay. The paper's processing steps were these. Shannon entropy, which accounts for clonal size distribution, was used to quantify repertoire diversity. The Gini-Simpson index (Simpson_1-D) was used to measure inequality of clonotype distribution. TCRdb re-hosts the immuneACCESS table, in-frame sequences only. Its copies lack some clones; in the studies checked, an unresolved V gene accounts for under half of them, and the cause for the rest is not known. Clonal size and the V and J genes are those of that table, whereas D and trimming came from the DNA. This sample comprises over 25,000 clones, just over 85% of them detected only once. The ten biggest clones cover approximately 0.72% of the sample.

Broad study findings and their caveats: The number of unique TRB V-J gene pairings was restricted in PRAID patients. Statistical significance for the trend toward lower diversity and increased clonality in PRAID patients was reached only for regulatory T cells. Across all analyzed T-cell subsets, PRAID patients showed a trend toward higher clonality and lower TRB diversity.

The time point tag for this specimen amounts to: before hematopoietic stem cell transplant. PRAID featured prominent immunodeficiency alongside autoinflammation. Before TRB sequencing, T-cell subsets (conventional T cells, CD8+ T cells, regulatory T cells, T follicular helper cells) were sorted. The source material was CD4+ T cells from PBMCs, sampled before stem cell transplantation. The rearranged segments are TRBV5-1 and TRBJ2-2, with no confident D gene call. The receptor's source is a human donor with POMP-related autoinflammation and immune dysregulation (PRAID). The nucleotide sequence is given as TGCGCCAGCAGCGCCCTTGAGGCAAGGAACACCGGGGAGCTGTTTTTT. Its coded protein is CASSALEARNTGELFF. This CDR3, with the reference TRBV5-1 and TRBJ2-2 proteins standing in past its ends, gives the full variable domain KAGVTQTPRYLIKTRGQQVTLSCSPISGHRSVSWYQQTPGQGLQFLFEYFSETQRNKGNFPGRFSGRQFSNSRSEMNVSTLELGDSALYLCASSALEARNTGELFFGEGSRLTVL.